This T cell receptor beta chain derives from a study of CD8+ T cells in alopecia areata listed by TCRdb under 2018. In the study overall: Treated patients were enrolled in an open-label pilot trial of oral tofacitinib, 5 to 10 mg twice daily, for moderate-to-severe alopecia areata. Tofacitinib was administered for 6 to 18 months, and 6 months of follow-up off drug were then conducted to assess delayed response and recurrence. Disease severity in treated patients was measured with the SALT score, which quantifies the percentage of affected scalp surface area. In both human patients and the C3H/HeJ mouse model, the study applied high-throughput TCRbeta sequencing to look at T cell clonal expansion in alopecia areata. Human TCRbeta sequencing covered scalp tissue and sorted CD4+ and CD8+ peripheral blood T cells from patchy and totalis/universalis alopecia areata patients and healthy controls. Biopsies were taken from tofacitinib-treated patients at baseline and again at 4 and 24 weeks into treatment, and several of those patients also had a later scalp biopsy. Clonality in the scalp was compared among normal scalp (n=4), patchy alopecia areata scalp (n=8), and alopecia totalis/universalis scalp (n=8). RNA was obtained with the PAXgene miRNA kit for fixed scalp, the miRNeasy kit for PBMCs, and the RNeasy kit for mouse skin. TCRbeta CDR3 regions were amplified by immunoSEQ multiplex PCR using 35 Vbeta forward and 13 Jbeta reverse primers. Results the study describes overall, beyond this receptor: Scalp TCR repertoire analysis is complicated because resident alphabeta T cells in normal human skin are also sequenced, whereas mouse skin is dominated by gammadelta T cells. With tofacitinib, both scalp clonality and the number of expanded CD8+ clones among the top 100 scalp clones went down significantly. TCR sequences shared between patients were less clear than in mice, possibly partly because of HLA diversity in the patient population. Because the treated cohort was small and had only one nonresponder, larger studies are needed to examine links between baseline CD8+ expansion and response. Compared with normal scalp, lesional scalp had higher clonality and more expanded CD8+ clones, particularly in alopecia totalis/universalis, a pattern that suggests antigenic drive. During tofacitinib treatment, many expanded lesional clones remained in scalp and blood, and this persistence may partly explain relapse after treatment is stopped.

This clone was picked up a small number of times. Its antigen remains unidentified. No clone much larger than this one lies a single base away; base qualities are absent. The library came from the immunoSEQ multiplex PCR assay. For TCR sequencing, RNA was extracted from every sample and reverse transcribed into cDNA to serve as template. SuperScript III was used for first-strand cDNA synthesis, primed with a 2:1 mix of oligo-dT and random hexamers. Amplification bias was assessed with a synthetic immune receptor repertoire, and residual bias was removed computationally. On the study's bioinformatics: Raw reads were preprocessed to remove errors, and CDR3 was defined by IMGT conventions from the conserved cysteine to phenylalanine. Clonality was computed by normalizing Shannon entropy by log2 of the number of productive unique TCRs and subtracting the result from 1. Whether scalp clones were CD4 or CD8 was inferred by matching scalp TCRbeta sequences against CD4 and CD8 repertoires sorted from blood. Here the immuneACCESS table is served through TCRdb, limited to in-frame sequences with V and J called. Missing clones are a known gap in these copies; in checked studies unresolved V genes cover under half, and the rest lacks a known reason. V and J calls plus clone size are reproduced from that table; the DNA served to infer D and trimming. In this sample the table shows about 280,000 clones, more than 45% of which occur a single time. The biggest ten clones account for roughly 1.8% of the sample.

This specimen's time point label, interpreted: 24 weeks on oral tofacitinib. The treatment or condition label here, explained by the study, means: oral pan-JAK inhibitor, 5-10 mg twice daily. Peripheral blood and lesional scalp punch biopsies were obtained from patients with alopecia areata. PBMCs were isolated by density centrifugation and stained for CD3, CD4 and CD8, and CD4+ and CD8+ T cells were sorted on a FACSAria. V drops 2 bases and J drops 7 bases, leaving 5 bases in between. The CDR3 holds 11 amino acids from the cysteine to the phenylalanine. The read is trimmed to its CDR3 DNA, 33 bases read in frame from base 1. According to the germline V gene, CDR1 reads SGHDT and CDR2 reads YYEEEE.

This clonotype was sampled from a human donor with alopecia areata. The chain joins TRBV5-6 to TRBJ2-3; the D gene lacks a confident call. The sequencing here drew on CD4+ T cells sorted from blood, taken at week 24, from a patient treated with tofacitinib. At the DNA level, the sequence is TGTGCCAGCAGCTTAAAACATACGCAGTATTTT. The translation is CASSLKHTQYF.